This TCR beta chain was captured in a study of cytomegalovirus exposure and HLA in healthy donors. This CDR3 has 15 residues. CDR1 is MNHNS and CDR2 is SASEGT in the germline V gene. V was trimmed by 5 bases and J by 3 bases, leaving 17 bases between them. With 60 Vbeta and 13 Jbeta primers, the PCR was carried out. In the authors' workflow: Unique TCR beta chains totaled around 86 million in a later count, with around 11 million of them shared. Profiled with immunoSEQ multiplex PCR; TCRdb holds only in-frame clones, not every one. The V and J calls and clone size were taken over from that table, and D and trimming were inferred from the DNA. The sample table sets out about 33,000 clones.

This chain connects TRBV6-1 to TRBJ2-7; D is perhaps TRBD2 (6 bases). This receptor was identified in a middle-aged man in good health and CMV-seronegative. Sequencing used PBMCs. CDR3: CASSPLMDGGYEQYF. DNA for the CDR3: TGTGCCAGCAGTCCTCTTATGGACGGGGGCTACGAGCAGTACTTC.